This entry concerns a single T cell receptor beta chain. Its specificity is not known. The protocol was immunoSEQ multiplex PCR, while the TCRdb copy is restricted to in-frame clones and leaves out a portion. In the table there are some 69,000 clones, roughly 90% of which are singletons. This sample was included in a study of OX40 agonist ivuxolimab in advanced cancers. Study-wide context: Participants averaged about 66 years of age (range about 23 to 80) and were around 80% male. The eligibility criteria allowed prior anti-PD-1, anti-PD-L1 or anti-CTLA-4 therapy, and roughly 39% had some.

V was clipped by 4 bases and J by 1 base; unmatched bases: 7. CDR3 length: 17 amino acids. The germline V gene encodes CDR1 MDHEN and CDR2 SYDVKM. Study outcomes and limitations: Doses of 0.1 to 3.0 mg/kg were accompanied by clonal expansion of CD4+ and CD8+ blood T cells by week 6.

This receptor was obtained from an adult with an advanced solid tumor such as melanoma, head and neck, liver or kidney cancer. The gene calls are TRBV28 and TRBJ2-5; 12 bases fit TRBD2. The material sequenced was CD4+ or CD8+ T cells sorted from blood, taken in a trial of the OX40 agonist ivuxolimab. CDR3 in DNA: TGTGCCAGCAGTTCCCCAACTAGCGGGAGGACCCAAGAGACCCAGTACTTC. Translation gives CASSSPTSGRTQETQYF.